Shown below are 28 T cell receptor beta chains from a single sample sequenced in a study of CD8 T cells in Susac syndrome. Random hexamers were used to reverse transcribe an amount of about 0.45 to 1 ug RNA. TCRdb re-analysed the immunoSEQ multiplex PCR reads in MiXCR, keeping a single row per CDR3 protein. The sample lists 150,000 to 200,000 distinct CDR3 sequences, 91% seen once, with over 0.075% in the top ten. Sequences were obtained from CD4+ T cells from PBMCs. The receptors come from a human donor with Susac syndrome.

This clonotype came up once. This chain connects TRBV3-1 to TRBJ1-1; the D is unclear. The germline CDR1 and CDR2 sequences are LGHDT and YNNKEL (reference sequence). The V end was cut by 0 bases, the J end by 1 base, with 12 bases between. CDR3 size: 16 residues. The CDR3, as DNA: TGTGCCAGCAGCCAAGACTCTGGCGGAAGGAACACTGAAGCTTTCTTT. Translation gives CASSQDSGGRNTEAFF.

J is TRBJ2-7 and V is TRBV7-9, with D unresolved. V gave up 1 base and J gave up 6 bases, with 4 bases separating them. The CDR3 contains 11 residues. Germline CDR1 and CDR2: SEHNR and FQNEAQ (reference sequence). This chain's CDR3 is CASSLGLEQYF. DNA of the CDR3: TGTGCCAGCAGCTTAGGTCTCGAGCAGTACTTC. Based on the CDR3 plus reference TRBV7-9 and TRBJ2-7, the full variable domain is DTGVSQNPRHKITKRGQNVTFRCDPISEHNRLYWYRQTLGQGPEFLTYFQNEAQLEKSRLLSDRFSAERPKGSFSTLEIQRTEQGDSAMYLCASSLGLEQYFGPGTRLTVT.

CDR3 in DNA: TGTGCCAGCAGTGAAGAAGGGACAGGGAGAGAGACCCAGTACTTC. It encodes CASSEEGTGRETQYF. V gene TRBV2 combines with J gene TRBJ2-5, with TRBD1 matching over 9 bases. The CDR3 loop spans 15 amino acids. V shed 1 base and J 4 bases; nucleotides not matched to a gene: 4. CDR1 and CDR2 (germline): SNHLY, FYNNEI.

The rearrangement links TRBV7-6 to TRBJ2-1; perhaps TRBD2 as D (5 bases). V was trimmed by 1 base and J by 0 bases, leaving 7 bases between them. CDR1 and CDR2 (germline): SGHVS, FNYEAQ. The CDR3 spans 15 residues. DNA of the CDR3: TGTGCCAGCAGCTTAGGGCGGGTCTCCTACAATGAGCAGTTCTTC. The encoded protein is CASSLGRVSYNEQFF.

V usage is TRBV7-2 and J usage is TRBJ1-1; the D gene is possibly TRBD1 (5 bases). Per the germline V gene, CDR1 is SGHTA and CDR2 is FQGNSA. The CDR3 has 13 amino acids. V lost 7 bases and J 10 bases, leaving 19 bases between the germline ends. For the CDR3, the DNA is TGTGCCAGCAACCTTCCCCCGGGGAGGGGAGCTTTCTTT. Translated, it gives CASNLPPGRGAFF.

This clonotype was counted a single time. The rearrangement joins TRBV7-9 to TRBJ1-5; TRBD1 might be the D (6 bases). The CDR3 has 14 residues. With 7 bases removed from V and 4 bases from J, the gap between germline ends came to 14 bases. Germline CDR1 and CDR2: SEHNR and FQNEAQ (reference sequence). In nucleotides, the CDR3 is TGTGCCAGCAAACATGGACAGCCTAATCAGCCCCAGCATTTT. It yields the protein CASKHGQPNQPQHF.

In DNA form, the CDR3 reads TGTGCCAGCAGCGGGGGGTTCGGGGTTGTGGGCTACGAGCAGTACTTC. It translates to CASSGGFGVVGYEQYF. V usage is TRBV5-6 and J usage is TRBJ2-7, with D perhaps TRBD2 (6 bases). This CDR3 region has 16 residues. Germline CDR1 SGHDT, CDR2 YYEEEE. Trimming left V 4 bases short and J 3 bases short, with 20 bases between.

This chain links TRBV18 with TRBJ2-7; D may be TRBD1 or TRBD2 (5 bases each). V lost 8 bases to trimming and J lost 2 bases, with 13 bases between them. CDR1 is KGHSH, CDR2 LQKENI, per germline. This CDR3 spans 13 amino acids. The CDR3 sequence: CASTGTDAYEQYF. The CDR3 nucleotides are TGTGCCAGCACCGGGACGGACGCCTACGAGCAGTACTTC.

The V gene is TRBV20-1, the J gene TRBJ2-2; D may match TRBD1 or TRBD2 (5 bases each). Germline CDR1 and CDR2: DFQATT and SNEGSKA (reference sequence). This CDR3 has 15 amino acids. V was pared by 3 bases and J by 1 base, with 12 bases between. In DNA form, the CDR3 reads TGCAGTGCTAGGCAGGTGGGACGGAACACCGGGGAGCTGTTTTTT. Translation gives CSARQVGRNTGELFF.

This rearrangement joins TRBV7-9 to TRBJ2-5; no clear D. This CDR3 has 14 residues. Germline V CDR1 and CDR2: SEHNR, FQNEAQ (reference sequence). V lost 2 bases to trimming and J lost 2 bases, with 9 bases between them. The CDR3 loop is CASSLRGDQETQYF. As DNA, the CDR3 is TGTGCCAGCAGCTTACGAGGAGATCAAGAGACCCAGTACTTC.

This CDR3 is CASSSQGAGEETQYF. As DNA, the CDR3 is TGTGCCAGCAGTTCTCAGGGGGCGGGGGAGGAGACCCAGTACTTC. V usage is TRBV6-5 and J usage is TRBJ2-5, with D perhaps TRBD1 (8 bases). V shed 4 bases and J shed 5 bases, with 17 bases lying between them. Looked up from germline, CDR1 is MNHEY and CDR2 is SVGAGI. The length of the CDR3 is 15 residues.

The rearrangement uses TRBV3-1 and TRBJ2-1; 13 bases match TRBD2. The CDR3 extends over 15 amino acids. With 1 base clipped from V and 9 bases from J, the junction kept 3 bases outside the gene matches. Germline V gives CDR1 LGHDT, CDR2 YNNKEL (reference sequence). CDR3 region: CASSQVGTSGTEQFF. CDR3 DNA: TGTGCCAGCAGCCAAGTCGGGACTAGCGGGACTGAGCAGTTCTTC.

This chain's CDR3 is CASTGVQGYTF. CDR3 bases: TGTGCCAGCACTGGAGTTCAGGGCTACACCTTC. The rearrangement uses TRBV6-5 and TRBJ1-2; the D is unclear. V was shortened by 7 bases and J by 8 bases, with 11 bases between the two germline ends. CDR1 MNHEY and CDR2 SVGAGI come from the germline V gene. This CDR3 is 11 amino acids long.

The genes are TRBV19 and TRBJ1-2; TRBD1 agrees at 7 bases. The CDR3 sequence is 14 residues long. With 10 bases clipped from V and 0 bases from J, the junction kept 8 bases outside the gene matches. Per the germline V gene, CDR1 is LNHDA and CDR2 is SQIVND (reference sequence). The CDR3 coding sequence is TGTGCCATAGCGAAGACAGGGTCTAACTATGGCTACACCTTC. It yields the protein CAIAKTGSNYGYTF.

As DNA, the CDR3 is TGTGCCAGCAGTTATTCCGGGACAGGATTCCAAGAGACCCAGTACTTC. This codes for CASSYSGTGFQETQYF. This chain joins TRBV6-2 or TRBV6-3 and TRBJ2-5; 8 bases match TRBD1. The CDR3 extends over 16 amino acids. Germline CDR1 reads MNHEY; CDR2 reads SVGEGT. V lost 3 bases to trimming and J lost 1 base; unmatched junction nucleotides: 7.

This rearrangement joins TRBV12-3 or TRBV12-4 to TRBJ2-7, with D unclear. CDR3 size: 13 residues. V was trimmed by 6 bases and J by 5 bases, leaving 14 bases between them. DNA for the CDR3: TGTGCCAGCAGCCAGCCCCAGCCTAACGAGCAGTACTTC. Translated: CASSQPQPNEQYF.

The chain combines TRBV10-3 with TRBJ1-2, with 10 nucleotides matching TRBD1. Germline loops: CDR1 ENHRY, CDR2 SYGVKD. This CDR3 has 16 amino acids. V trimming: 0 bases; J trimming: 4 bases; junction bases outside the gene matches: 5. DNA for the CDR3: TGTGCCATCAGTGAGTCCGGGACAGGGGATACCTATGGCTACACCTTC. Translating it yields CAISESGTGDTYGYTF.

The DNA for the CDR3 is TGCGCCAGCAGCCAAGAGGGGGCAGCCGGACCCCTTAATGAAAAACTGTTTTTT. As protein: CASSQEGAAGPLNEKLFF. This chain uses TRBV4-1 with TRBJ1-4; perhaps TRBD1 as D (6 bases). The ends were cut back, 0 bases at V and 4 bases at J, with 18 bases in the middle. Germline V lookup: CDR1 MGHRA, CDR2 YSYEKL. This CDR3 spans 18 amino acids.

The chain combines TRBV18 with TRBJ2-3; D ambiguous. Trimming took off 3 bases at V and 2 bases at J, with 15 bases between the two ends. The germline CDR1 and CDR2 sequences are KGHSH and LQKENI. This CDR3 has 16 amino acids. DNA of the CDR3: TGTGCCAGCTCACCGCCCAAGATTTATAACACAGATACGCAGTATTTT. It is translated as CASSPPKIYNTDTQYF.

The chain has TRBV4-2 and TRBJ2-1; the match to TRBD1 covers 10 bases. CDR3 length equals 16 residues. Trimming took 3 bases from V and 8 from J; bases not matched to a gene: 10. Germline V gives CDR1 LGHNA, CDR2 YNFKEQ. CDR3 in amino acids: CASSQEMTGGLDEQFF. CDR3 nucleotide sequence: TGTGCCAGCAGCCAGGAGATGACAGGGGGCTTGGATGAGCAGTTCTTC.

The V gene is TRBV12-3 or TRBV12-4, the J gene TRBJ2-7, with 8 nucleotides matching TRBD2. With V trimmed by 1 base and J by 3 bases, 5 bases remained unmatched. CDR3 length: 15 amino acids. The CDR3 bases are TGTGCCAGCAGTTTAGTGGTAGCGGGGAACTACGAGCAGTACTTC. Its protein product is CASSLVVAGNYEQYF.

The chain combines TRBV11-2 with TRBJ2-5; 8 bases align to TRBD2. The ends lost 1 base at V and 5 bases at J; junction bases unmatched: 15. CDR3 length: 18 residues. CDR1 and CDR2 (germline): SGHAT, FQNNGV. The CDR3 coding sequence is TGTGCCAGCAGCTTAGCCCCCCGGTATCGGGGGGGCGGGGAGACCCAGTACTTC. Translating gives CASSLAPRYRGGGETQYF.

V usage is TRBV5-4 and J usage is TRBJ1-1; 8 bases map to TRBD1. Unmatched junction bases numbered 9, after V lost 3 bases and J lost 11 bases. The germline gives CDR1 SGHNT, CDR2 YYREEE (reference sequence). This CDR3 is built from 13 residues. The CDR3 sequence: CASSWRGQAEAFF. The CDR3 DNA reads TGTGCCAGCAGCTGGCGGGGACAGGCCGAGGCTTTCTTT.

The V and J genes are TRBV20-1 and TRBJ2-5, with TRBD1 matching over 7 bases. In germline, CDR1 is DFQATT, CDR2 SNEGSKA (reference sequence). V lost 3 bases, J lost 4 bases, and 5 bases stayed unmatched. CDR3 size: 13 residues. The CDR3 region has the DNA TGCAGTGCTAGCATAGGGGGCGGAGAGACCCAGTACTTC. Translating gives CSASIGGGETQYF.

The J gene is TRBJ2-6, the V gene TRBV5-1; D is unclear. CDR1 and CDR2 from the germline V gene are SGHRS and YFSETQ. This CDR3 contains 15 residues. Trimming shortened V by 1 base and J by 1 base, and 6 bases separated the two germline ends. The CDR3 sequence is CASSLTVSGANVLTF. The DNA of the CDR3 is TGCGCCAGCAGCTTGACAGTTTCTGGGGCCAACGTCCTGACTTTC.

The table lists this clonotype with a few counts. The chain combines TRBV20-1 with TRBJ2-1; maybe TRBD1 (5 bases). V was trimmed by 0 bases and J by 10 bases, leaving 7 bases between them. Germline V gene data show CDR1 as DFQATT and CDR2 as SNEGSKA (reference sequence). The CDR3 contains 11 residues. DNA of the CDR3: TGCAGTGCTAGAGATTGGGGCGAGCAGTTCTTC. Protein: CSARDWGEQFF.

This chain links TRBV20-1 with TRBJ1-2; no definite D call. The CDR3 is 12 amino acids. CDR1 and CDR2 (germline): DFQATT, SNEGSKA (reference sequence). The V end was cut by 5 bases, the J end by 2 bases, with 9 bases between. The CDR3 reads CSAQPGNYGYTF. The CDR3, as DNA: TGCAGTGCTCAACCGGGGAACTATGGCTACACCTTC.

This clonotype was seen a handful of times. The chain links TRBV3-1 to TRBJ1-1; TRBD1 aligns across 7 bases. The CDR3 is 16 residues long. V trimming: 0 bases; J trimming: 0 bases; junction bases outside the gene matches: 4. From germline, CDR1 is LGHDT and CDR2 YNNKEL (reference sequence). In DNA, the CDR3 is TGTGCCAGCAGCCAAGATGGGGACAGTTTGAACACTGAAGCTTTCTTT. Translated, it gives CASSQDGDSLNTEAFF.